The 12 T cell receptor beta chains listed next were all sequenced from one sample in a study of blood T cell repertoires in COVID-19. Profiling relied on immunoSEQ multiplex PCR, and the TCRdb table lists in-frame clones only, not all of them. Among a few hundred thousand clones listed, about 80% were seen once. The sequencing sample was made of PBMCs or T cells enriched from blood (not recorded which). Receptors originate from a man aged 50-60 years who had recovered from COVID-19.

This clone was counted once. This CDR3 is CASSAPLGAGGSTDTQYF. The CDR3 DNA follows: TGTGCCAGCAGCGCACCCTTAGGAGCGGGGGGCTCCACAGATACGCAGTATTTT. V usage is TRBV25-1 and J usage is TRBJ2-3; 9 bases line up with TRBD2. Germline V gene sequence: CDR1 MGHDK, CDR2 SYGVNS. V lost 6 bases and J lost 2; bases outside the gene matches: 15. The CDR3 loop spans 18 amino acids.

The chain combines TRBV12-3 or TRBV12-4 with TRBJ1-3, with TRBD1 matching over 8 bases. The V and J ends lost 9 bases and 4 bases, in that order; junction bases with no gene match: 5. The CDR3 contains 13 residues. CDR3 loop: CARLQGDGNTIYF. In DNA, the CDR3 is TGTGCCAGGTTACAGGGGGACGGAAACACCATATATTTT.

The rearrangement joins TRBV6-5 to TRBJ1-6; D is uncertain. V lost 10 bases, J lost 7 bases, and 11 bases lay in between. CDR1 and CDR2 from the germline V gene are MNHEY and SVGAGI. This CDR3 region has 12 residues. The CDR3 is CATQEGNSPLHF. Here the CDR3 DNA reads TGTGCCACCCAGGAGGGAAATTCACCCCTCCACTTT.

The chain employs TRBV10-1 and TRBJ2-1; D is unclear. Germline V gives CDR1 WNHNN, CDR2 SYGVQD (reference sequence). The ends were cut back, 0 bases at V and 9 bases at J, with 9 bases in the middle. The CDR3 spans 13 residues. Here the CDR3 reads CASSESTLGEQFF. The CDR3 region has the DNA TGCGCCAGCAGTGAGTCGACTTTGGGTGAGCAGTTCTTC.

The V and J genes are TRBV5-6 and TRBJ2-1, with a tentative D call TRBD2 (5 bases). The CDR3 consists of 15 residues. CDR1 is SGHDT and CDR2 is YYEEEE in the germline V gene. V lost 0 bases, J lost 3 bases, and 10 bases lay in between. CDR3 sequence reads: CASSLAGVFYNEQFF. The CDR3 bases are TGTGCCAGCAGCTTGGCCGGGGTGTTCTACAATGAGCAGTTCTTC.

The CDR3 loop is CASSARGDRGVQDGNTIYF. Written as DNA, the CDR3 is TGTGCCAGCAGCGCCCGAGGGGACAGGGGGGTTCAGGATGGAAACACCATATATTTT. The chain combines TRBV9 with TRBJ1-3; 11 nucleotides agree with TRBD1. This CDR3 has 19 amino acids. Germline loops: CDR1 SGDLS, CDR2 YYNGEE. J gave up 3 bases and V 3 bases, and 14 bases lay outside the gene matches.

The gene calls are TRBV15 and TRBJ1-5, with D maybe TRBD1 (5 bases). The CDR3 consists of 16 residues. V was clipped by 3 bases and J by 2 bases, with 14 bases between them. CDR1 and CDR2 from the germline V gene are LNHNV and YYDKDF (reference sequence). CDR3 DNA: TGTGCCACCAGCAGGTTACAGGATCCTCGCAATCAGCCCCAGCATTTT. It codes for CATSRLQDPRNQPQHF.

The chain combines TRBV7-6 with TRBJ1-6; the match to TRBD1 covers 8 bases. CDR3 length equals 15 residues. The germline V gene encodes CDR1 SGHVS and CDR2 FNYEAQ. V was pared by 1 base and J by 9 bases, with 5 bases of the junction left unmatched. The CDR3 is CASSLVAGGSSPLHF. CDR3 nucleotides: TGTGCCAGCAGCTTAGTCGCAGGGGGCAGTTCACCCCTCCACTTT.

The J gene is TRBJ1-6, the V gene TRBV3-1 (or the pseudogene TRBV3-2); a weak D match, TRBD1 (5 bases). Germline V gene data show CDR1 as LGHDT and CDR2 as YNNKEL (reference sequence). The V end lost 1 base, the J end lost 9 bases, and 10 bases lay between the germline ends. CDR3 length: 14 amino acids. The CDR3 bases are TGTGCCAGCAGCCAAGGATCTAGGGGTTCACCCCTCCACTTT. Encoded protein: CASSQGSRGSPLHF.

The V gene is TRBV5-5, the J gene TRBJ1-4; 7 bases line up with TRBD1. The CDR3 runs 16 residues. Germline V gene lookup returns CDR1 SGHKS and CDR2 YYEKEE (reference sequence). The V segment lost 6 bases and the J segment 0 bases; nucleotides outside the gene matches: 8. The CDR3 protein is CASIRGQLATNEKLFF. The CDR3, as DNA: TGTGCCAGCATCCGGGGACAGCTCGCAACTAATGAAAAACTGTTTTTT.

The CDR3 loop reads CASSPLMGLAGGGLLEQYF. CDR3 coding DNA: TGTGCCAGCAGCCCGCTAATGGGACTAGCGGGGGGAGGCCTTTTGGAGCAGTACTTC. The chain carries TRBV14 and TRBJ2-7, with 15 bases aligning to TRBD2. V trimming: 4 bases; J trimming: 7 bases; junction bases outside the gene matches: 17. The V gene's germline CDR1 is SGHDN and CDR2 FVKESK. The CDR3 is 19 amino acids.

The CDR3 DNA follows: TGTGCCAGCAGCCGTTCCGGGTCTCAGGGTTCACCCCTCCACTTT. Its protein is CASSRSGSQGSPLHF. The chain combines TRBV11-3 with TRBJ1-6; possible D gene TRBD1, 5 bases. Trimming removed 5 bases at V and 9 bases at J, with 17 bases between. Germline CDR1 is SGHNT and CDR2 is YENEEA. This CDR3 comprises 15 residues.